This T cell receptor (beta chain) was identified during a study of blood T cell repertoires in COVID-19. For the study at large: COVID-19 samples, acute and convalescent, were from the United States, Italy and Spain.

Germline V gene lookup returns CDR1 MNHEY and CDR2 SMNVEV (reference sequence). V lost 8 bases and J 6 bases, leaving 19 bases between the germline ends. This CDR3 has 15 amino acids. Here immunoSEQ multiplex PCR was the method, and the copy in TCRdb shows in-frame clones only, minus some. The sample carries 250,000 or so clones, roughly 85% recorded once. Sequencing was performed on PBMCs or T cells enriched from blood (not recorded which). The receptor comes from a woman in her forties or fifties who had recovered from COVID-19. The V call is TRBV27, the J call TRBJ1-4; D may be TRBD1 (6 bases). DNA for the CDR3: TGTGCCAGCCGTACAGGGAAAGTTTTGGATGAAAAACTGTTTTTT. Amino acids: CASRTGKVLDEKLFF.